This passage covers 15 T cell receptor beta chains from one sample sequenced in a study of T cells in Graves' hyperthyroidism and ophthalmopathy. Amplification yielded TCR beta CDR3 regions, with RNA transcripts as the source. The primer set for the first-round RT-PCR of the TCR CDR3 was HTBI. TCRdb passed the multiplex PCR reads through MiXCR, listing each CDR3 protein once. The table includes about 560,000 distinct CDR3 sequences, about a sixth detected once. Material: blood. The source of these receptors is a woman younger than 30 with Graves' hyperthyroidism.

This sequence joins TRBV24-1 and TRBJ1-1; D is unclear. The CDR3 spans 13 residues. Germline CDR1 reads KGHDR; CDR2 reads SFDVKD. Trimming took 1 base from V and 3 from J, leaving 5 bases between them. The CDR3: CATSDLGYTEAFF. DNA for the CDR3: TGTGCCACCAGTGATTTAGGGTACACTGAAGCTTTCTTT.

The rearrangement links TRBV14 to TRBJ2-7; the match to TRBD2 covers 11 bases. This CDR3 has 15 amino acids. J gave up 5 bases and V 2 bases, and 5 bases lay outside the gene matches. Germline V lookup: CDR1 SGHDN, CDR2 FVKESK. The DNA for the CDR3 is TGTGCCAGCAGCCAAAGCATAGCGGGAGGGGACGAGCAGTACTTC. Translated, it gives CASSQSIAGGDEQYF.

The chain recombines TRBV25-1 with TRBJ1-2; D is perhaps TRBD1 (6 bases). The CDR3 consists of 14 residues. With 5 bases removed from V and 2 bases from J, the gap between germline ends came to 12 bases. Germline lookup yields CDR1 MGHDK and CDR2 SYGVNS. The CDR3 loop reads CASSFSGTNYGYTF. As DNA, the CDR3 is TGTGCCAGCAGTTTCTCCGGGACAAACTATGGCTACACCTTC.

This clonotype was counted at least ten times. This chain joins TRBV20-1 and TRBJ2-3; D may be TRBD1 (5 bases). V lost 2 bases and J lost 7, with 7 bases in between. The CDR3 consists of 11 residues. Germline assignment: CDR1 DFQATT and CDR2 SNEGSKA (reference sequence). DNA of the CDR3: TGCAGTGCTAGAAGGGGCTATACGCAGTATTTT. Its protein is CSARRGYTQYF.

J is TRBJ2-7 and V is TRBV28; 8 bases align to TRBD2. Germline V lookup: CDR1 MDHEN, CDR2 SYDVKM. Trimming removed 7 bases from V and 4 bases from J; junction bases left unmatched: 12. The CDR3 sequence is 15 residues long. The CDR3 DNA is TGTGCCAGCACCCTCGGGGCGGGGGGCATTTACGAGCAGTACTTC. Translated: CASTLGAGGIYEQYF.

In this sample, this clonotype turned up many times. CDR3: CASSWRNEQFF. Written as DNA, the CDR3 is TGTGCCAGCAGCTGGCGGAATGAGCAGTTCTTC. The chain employs TRBV2 and TRBJ2-1; D is unclear. This CDR3 is built from 11 residues. V dropped 6 bases and J dropped 7 bases, with 7 bases sitting between them. Germline loops: CDR1 SNHLY, CDR2 FYNNEI. Combining the CDR3 with reference TRBV2 and TRBJ2-1 gives the whole variable domain EPEVTQTPSHQVTQMGQEVILRCVPISNHLYFYWYRQILGQKVEFLVSFYNNEISEKSEIFDDQFSVERPDGSNFTLKIRSTKLEDSAMYFCASSWRNEQFFGPGTRLTVL.

On this clonotype itself: A much more abundant neighbour one base away suggests this may be a read error. The chain links TRBV28 to TRBJ1-4; the D gene is possibly TRBD1 (6 bases). The CDR3 covers 14 residues. CDR1 is MDHEN and CDR2 is SYDVKM in the germline V gene. The CDR3 nucleotides read TGTTCCAGCAGTTTCTCGGACAGAGCTGAAAAACTGTTTTTT. The encoded protein is CSSSFSDRAEKLFF.

This clonotype was observed at least ten times. J is TRBJ2-7 and V is TRBV10-3; TRBD2 is a possible D gene (6 bases). The CDR3 contains 16 residues. Germline lookup yields CDR1 ENHRY and CDR2 SYGVKD. V lost 6 bases to trimming and J lost 5 bases, with 23 bases between them. The CDR3: CAIRASTGTGEDEQYF. As DNA, the CDR3 is TGTGCCATCAGGGCTTCCACCGGGACTGGGGAGGACGAGCAGTACTTC.

This clonotype was seen ten or more times. The rearrangement uses TRBV20-1 and TRBJ2-7, with D perhaps assigned TRBD1 or TRBD2 (6 bases each). Germline loops: CDR1 DFQATT, CDR2 SNEGSKA (reference sequence). The CDR3 runs 14 residues. The V and J ends lost 3 bases and 5 bases respectively, with 17 bases between them. CDR3 protein: CSARGVRGVNEQYF. The DNA of the CDR3 is TGCAGTGCTAGGGGGGTTAGGGGGGTCAACGAGCAGTACTTC.

This clonotype was counted between two and nine times. This chain links TRBV7-9 with TRBJ1-2; D may be TRBD1 (5 bases). The V end lost 5 bases, the J end lost 0 bases, and 16 bases lay between the germline ends. The CDR3 is made up of 16 amino acids. Per the germline V gene, CDR1 is SEHNR and CDR2 is FQNEAQ (reference sequence). The CDR3 protein is CASSPDAGVPNYGYTF. DNA of the CDR3: TGTGCCAGCAGCCCAGACGCGGGGGTGCCTAACTATGGCTACACCTTC. Based on the CDR3 plus reference TRBV7-9 and TRBJ1-2, the full variable domain is DTGVSQNPRHKITKRGQNVTFRCDPISEHNRLYWYRQTLGQGPEFLTYFQNEAQLEKSRLLSDRFSAERPKGSFSTLEIQRTEQGDSAMYLCASSPDAGVPNYGYTFGSGTRLTVV.

The rearrangement links TRBV18 to TRBJ2-1; 9 nucleotides match TRBD1. Germline V gives CDR1 KGHSH, CDR2 LQKENI. V gave up 3 bases and J gave up 8 bases; unmatched junction bases: 5. CDR3 length: 14 residues. CDR3 DNA sequence: TGTGCCAGCTCACCGAGGACAGGGGAGGATGAGCAGTTCTTC. Its protein product is CASSPRTGEDEQFF.

This clonotype was detected ten times or more. The chain combines TRBV5-8 with TRBJ2-1; D tentatively fits TRBD1 or TRBD2 (5 bases each). Germline CDR1 SGHTS, CDR2 YDEGEE. This CDR3 has 13 amino acids. Trimming took off 2 bases at V and 9 bases at J, with 12 bases between the two ends. The CDR3 loop reads CASSFRGEGEQFF. The CDR3 DNA follows: TGTGCCAGCAGCTTTCGAGGGGAAGGTGAGCAGTTCTTC.

This clonotype turned up a few times. This chain uses TRBV3-1 with TRBJ2-5, with TRBD2 matching over 14 bases. Germline V gene lookup returns CDR1 LGHDT and CDR2 YNNKEL (reference sequence). V lost 4 bases, J lost 2 bases, and 9 bases stayed unmatched. CDR3 length: 18 amino acids. DNA for the CDR3: TGTGCCAGCAGCCCAATTCGACTAGCGGGGGGGCGACAAGAGACCCAGTACTTC. The encoded protein is CASSPIRLAGGRQETQYF.

The chain recombines TRBV19 with TRBJ2-2; TRBD1 aligns across 9 bases. Germline-derived CDR1 and CDR2 are LNHDA and SQIVND (reference sequence). J was trimmed by 5 bases and V by 5 bases; bases with no gene match: 9. The CDR3 runs to 16 residues. The CDR3 loop is CASSPLGTGRTGELFF. CDR3 DNA sequence: TGTGCCAGTAGTCCCCTTGGGACAGGGAGGACCGGGGAGCTGTTTTTT.

This clonotype was observed a few times. The V and J genes are TRBV11-3 and TRBJ2-5; no definite D call. V dropped 5 bases and J dropped 6 bases, with 22 bases sitting between them. The CDR3 contains 16 residues. Germline V gene sequence: CDR1 SGHNT, CDR2 YENEEA. The CDR3 here is CASSLCPTRRLKTQYF. CDR3 nucleotide sequence: TGTGCCAGCAGCCTTTGCCCCACCAGGCGATTGAAGACCCAGTACTTC.